Listed below are T cell receptor beta chains from one sample, sequenced in a study of T cell responses to AZD1222 COVID-19 vaccine. Sequenced by immunoSEQ multiplex PCR; TCRdb stores in-frame clones only, minus some. The sample has roughly 29,000 clones, more than 85% seen once. This specimen consisted of peripheral blood, obtained on day 0 of AZD1222 vaccination. The receptors originated from an adult in good health. Each CDR3 is given with its conserved first and last residue. Each record gives: CDR3 DNA, CDR3 protein, J gene, D gene, clone size, V gene. D genes are given only for firm matches. The listing skips clone size in some rows; elsewhere it reads once, few, many or a size class.

CDR3 DNA: TGTGCCAGCAGTTACTTTGGAGGAGGGGATAATGAAAAACTGTTTTTT
CDR3 protein: CASSYFGGGDNEKLFF
J gene: TRBJ1-4
D gene: -
clone size: -
V gene: TRBV6-5

CDR3 DNA: TGTGCCAGCAGCGTAGCAGGGGGCAATGAAAAACTGTTTTTT
CDR3 protein: CASSVAGGNEKLFF
J gene: TRBJ1-4
D gene: TRBD1
clone size: -
V gene: TRBV9

CDR3 DNA: TGTGCCAGCAGGATCCGGGACTTCTACACTGAAGCTTTCTTT
CDR3 protein: CASRIRDFYTEAFF
J gene: TRBJ1-1
D gene: -
clone size: -
V gene: TRBV28

CDR3 DNA: TGTGCCAGCAGCTTATGGGGCGCGGGGGGAGCCAAAAACATTCAGTACTTC
CDR3 protein: CASSLWGAGGAKNIQYF
J gene: TRBJ2-4
D gene: TRBD2
clone size: few
V gene: TRBV11-3

CDR3 DNA: TGTGCCAGCAGCCTTCGACAGGCAACTAATGAAAAACTGTTTTTT
CDR3 protein: CASSLRQATNEKLFF
J gene: TRBJ1-4
D gene: -
clone size: -
V gene: TRBV3-1/TRBV3-2

CDR3 DNA: TGTGCCAGCAGCGAGGGGGTTGGCACTGAAGCTTTCTTT
CDR3 protein: CASSEGVGTEAFF
J gene: TRBJ1-1
D gene: -
clone size: -
V gene: TRBV5-6

CDR3 DNA: TGTGCCAGTAGTCGACAGGATATCTCTGGAAACACCATATATTTT
CDR3 protein: CASSRQDISGNTIYF
J gene: TRBJ1-3
D gene: -
clone size: few
V gene: TRBV19

CDR3 DNA: TGTGCCAGCAGTTTTGGTCAGAAAGGGGAGACCCAGTACTTC
CDR3 protein: CASSFGQKGETQYF
J gene: TRBJ2-5
D gene: -
clone size: -
V gene: TRBV6-5

CDR3 DNA: TGTGCCAGCAGCTGGGGACAGGGGGCAGGGGAGACCCAGTACTTC
CDR3 protein: CASSWGQGAGETQYF
J gene: TRBJ2-5
D gene: TRBD1
clone size: -
V gene: TRBV11-3

CDR3 DNA: TGTGCCAGCAGCCCCCAAGGGGGCCTTTTCAATGAGCAGTTCTTC
CDR3 protein: CASSPQGGLFNEQFF
J gene: TRBJ2-1
D gene: TRBD1
clone size: -
V gene: TRBV5-6